The 14 T cell receptor beta chains below come from one sample, sequenced in a study of cytomegalovirus exposure and HLA in healthy donors. The PCR contained 60 Vbeta and 13 Jbeta primers. Sequenced by immunoSEQ multiplex PCR; TCRdb stores in-frame clones only, minus some. Altogether about 110,000 clones are present, about 70% being singletons, with the ten largest covering about 0.8%. Sequencing was performed on PBMCs. The receptors were gathered from a boy aged 5 to 17 in good health and CMV-seronegative.

The chain combines TRBV5-1 with TRBJ2-3, with TRBD1 matching 7 bases. V lost 8 bases and J lost 4; bases outside the gene matches: 7. CDR3 length: 13 amino acids. Per germline, CDR1 SGHRS and CDR2 YFSETQ. CDR3 DNA: TGCGCCAGTTCGACAGGGCGACCAGATACGCAGTATTTT. Protein sequence: CASSTGRPDTQYF.

The gene calls are TRBV4-1 and TRBJ2-7, with D possibly being TRBD1 (7 bases). Trimming took 0 bases from V and 6 from J, leaving 24 bases between them. The V gene's germline CDR1 is MGHRA and CDR2 YSYEKL. This CDR3 is built from 18 residues. CDR3 in DNA: TGCGCCAGCAGCCAAGATCGGGGGACAGCCTCTTTAGTAGTCGAGCAGTACTTC. Translating gives CASSQDRGTASLVVEQYF.

This clone occurred once. J is TRBJ1-2 and V is TRBV5-4; tentative D call: TRBD1 (6 bases). CDR3 size: 13 residues. Trimming took off 5 bases at V and 8 bases at J, with 16 bases between the two ends. Germline loops: CDR1 SGHNT, CDR2 YYREEE (reference sequence). The CDR3 loop is CASRPDRPGGYTF. In DNA form, the CDR3 reads TGTGCCAGCAGACCCGACAGGCCCGGCGGCTACACCTTC.

V usage is TRBV2 and J usage is TRBJ1-1; unclear D gene. The CDR3 contains 14 residues. CDR1 and CDR2 (germline): SNHLY, FYNNEI. V lost 6 bases, J lost 3 bases, and 14 bases lay in between. The CDR3 nucleotides are TGTGCCAGCAGGACCGGGGTGAGCGACACTGAAGCTTTCTTT. Its protein product is CASRTGVSDTEAFF.

The chain has TRBV27 and TRBJ2-1, with TRBD2 matching over 7 bases. The length of the CDR3 is 15 residues. The V gene's germline CDR1 is MNHEY and CDR2 SMNVEV (reference sequence). V dropped 3 bases and J dropped 4; count of bases not matched to a gene: 6. The CDR3 region is CASSLGGSGYNEQFF. The CDR3 region has the DNA TGTGCCAGCAGTTTGGGCGGGAGTGGGTACAATGAGCAGTTCTTC.

The chain employs TRBV18 and TRBJ2-1; tentative D call: TRBD1 (5 bases). The V gene lost 2 bases and the J gene lost 4 bases, with 9 bases spanning the gap. This CDR3 has 14 amino acids. CDR1 and CDR2 (germline): KGHSH, LQKENI. For the CDR3, the DNA is TGTGCCAGCTCACCAGAAGGGGTTTACAATGAGCAGTTCTTC. Translation: CASSPEGVYNEQFF.

Concerning this clone itself: The junction shows a germline mismatch at one end, possibly a read error. As DNA, the CDR3 is TGTACCAGCAGCTTAGGGGAGGATGAAGCTTTCTTT. It yields the protein CTSSLGEDEAFF. The chain recombines TRBV7-9 with TRBJ1-1; D might be TRBD1 (5 bases). The germline V gene has CDR1 SEHNR and CDR2 FQNEAQ (reference sequence). The CDR3 loop spans 12 amino acids. The variable domain in full, with the rest retrieved from reference TRBV7-9 and TRBJ1-1, is DTGVSQNPRHKITKRGQNVTFRCDPISEHNRLYWYRQTLGQGPEFLTYFQNEAQLEKSRLLSDRFSAERPKGSFSTLEIQRTEQGDSAMYLCTSSLGEDEAFFGQGTRLTVV.

V and J are TRBV5-1 and TRBJ2-3, with D possibly matching TRBD2 (5 bases). V was cut by 0 bases and J by 6 bases, with 8 bases left in between. Germline V gives CDR1 SGHRS, CDR2 YFSETQ. This CDR3 contains 13 residues. CDR3 bases: TGCGCCAGCAGCTTGGACGGGGAGGATACGCAGTATTTT. Encoded protein: CASSLDGEDTQYF. Complete variable domain (other parts from reference TRBV5-1 and TRBJ2-3): KAGVTQTPRYLIKTRGQQVTLSCSPISGHRSVSWYQQTPGQGLQFLFEYFSETQRNKGNFPGRFSGRQFSNSRSEMNVSTLELGDSALYLCASSLDGEDTQYFGPGTRLTVL.

Points on this clone: One junction end does not reproduce the germline sequence, and a read error may be involved. Distinct nucleotide sequences in the sample also encode this CDR3. This chain joins TRBV7-2 and TRBJ1-2, with no clear D. The CDR3 loop spans 16 amino acids. Germline V gene sequence: CDR1 SGHTA, CDR2 FQGNSA. Written as DNA, the CDR3 is TGTGCCAGTAGCTTAATTTTTGGCCGCTTCAACTATGGCTACACCTTC. This translates into CASSLIFGRFNYGYTF.

J is TRBJ2-3 and V is TRBV9; D uncertain. Germline CDR1 reads SGDLS; CDR2 reads YYNGEE. The CDR3 is 13 residues long. V lost 1 base and J 5 bases, leaving 8 bases between the germline ends. The CDR3 bases are TGTGCCAGCAGCGTAAATCCCAAAGATACGCAGTATTTT. This translates into CASSVNPKDTQYF.

Only a few counts were recorded for this clone. The chain couples TRBV5-1 to TRBJ2-2, with TRBD1 matching 10 bases. Per the germline V gene, CDR1 is SGHRS and CDR2 is YFSETQ. V lost 0 bases and J lost 7; bases outside the gene matches: 3. The CDR3 contains 15 residues. The CDR3 spells CASSLGQGAHGELFF. CDR3 coding DNA: TGCGCCAGCAGCTTGGGACAGGGGGCGCACGGGGAGCTGTTTTTT.

This chain connects TRBV15 to TRBJ2-1; D possibly corresponds to TRBD1 (5 bases). The V end lost 6 bases, the J end lost 13 bases, and 13 bases lay between the germline ends. Germline CDR1 is LNHNV and CDR2 is YYDKDF (reference sequence). This CDR3 has 11 residues. The CDR3 reads CATRLGDSQFF. The CDR3 coding sequence is TGTGCCACCAGGTTAGGGGATTCTCAGTTCTTC.

This chain connects TRBV27 to TRBJ2-1; 10 bases are a match to TRBD2. Germline CDR1 reads MNHEY; CDR2 reads SMNVEV (reference sequence). V was pared by 0 bases and J by 0 bases, with 8 bases of the junction left unmatched. This CDR3 region has 19 residues. The CDR3 nucleotides read TGTGCCAGCAGTTTATCGCTAGCGGGAGCCCCCGGCTCCTACAATGAGCAGTTCTTC. Amino acids: CASSLSLAGAPGSYNEQFF.

This clone was detected only once. CDR3 sequence reads: CASSLFPLYEQYF. The CDR3 coding sequence is TGTGCCAGCAGTTTATTCCCCCTCTACGAGCAGTACTTC. The rearrangement uses TRBV28 and TRBJ2-7; unclear D gene. Germline lookup yields CDR1 MDHEN and CDR2 SYDVKM. The ends were cut back, 1 base at V and 3 bases at J, with 7 bases in the middle. This CDR3 contains 13 residues.